Sequencing of this T cell receptor beta chain was carried out in a study of radiotherapy plus CTLA-4 blockade in lung cancer. A few counts support this clone. Generated by immunoSEQ multiplex PCR, the TCRdb table keeps only in-frame clones and is missing some. The sample records tens of thousands of clones, around 79% being singletons. The CDR3 totals 13 residues. Germline-derived CDR1 and CDR2 are SEHNR and FQNEAQ (reference sequence). V lost 2 bases and J lost 5; bases outside the gene matches: 0. The J gene is TRBJ1-5, the V gene TRBV7-9, with 7 bases lining up with TRBD1. The source was peripheral blood, collected from a patient treated with radiotherapy plus ipilimumab. The TCR comes from a human donor with non-small cell lung cancer whose response to radiotherapy plus ipilimumab could not be evaluated. CDR3: CASSLQGDQPQHF. CDR3 coding DNA: TGTGCCAGCAGCTTACAGGGGGATCAGCCCCAGCATTTT.